This T cell receptor (beta chain) comes out of a study of response to subunit inactivated influenza vaccine. Study-wide findings and caveats: Each seasonal flu vaccination may recruit only limited new T cells, authors suggested.

In this sample, this clonotype turned up many times. Antigen unknown. Deletions cut 1 base from V and 5 bases from J, with 3 bases between. The CDR3 extends over 11 amino acids. Germline values: CDR1 LGHDT, CDR2 YNNKEL (reference sequence). TCRdb reprocessed the RT-PCR reads with MiXCR, giving one entry per CDR3 protein. Among 590,000 or so distinct CDR3 sequences listed, 14% were seen once. J is TRBJ2-7 and V is TRBV3-1, with D unresolved. The receptor's source is a man over 45 who received an inactivated influenza vaccine. This specimen consisted of PBMCs from blood, obtained approximately 15 days before vaccination. CDR3 residues: CASSQVHEQYF. The CDR3, as DNA: TGTGCCAGCAGCCAAGTCCACGAGCAGTACTTC.